These 7 T cell receptor beta chains came from one sample sequenced in a study of T cell responses to AZD1222 COVID-19 vaccine. Measured with immunoSEQ multiplex PCR; TCRdb has only the in-frame clones, and not every one. The sample contains fewer than 300,000 clones, over 85% of which appear only once. Sample: peripheral blood, taken on day 0 of AZD1222 vaccination. Receptors originate from an adult in good health.

This chain joins TRBV7-9 and TRBJ2-1; D gene uncertain. Germline V gene lookup returns CDR1 SEHNR and CDR2 FQNEAQ (reference sequence). Trimming pared 4 bases from V and 10 bases from J, leaving 11 bases between. The CDR3 covers 12 residues. CDR3 sequence reads: CASSSRLDEQFF. CDR3 DNA: TGTGCCAGCAGCTCCCGTTTAGACGAGCAGTTCTTC.

The chain joins TRBV18 to TRBJ1-1, with D tentatively TRBD1 (6 bases). CDR3 length: 14 residues. Germline values: CDR1 KGHSH, CDR2 LQKENI. With 6 bases removed from V and 4 bases from J, the gap between germline ends came to 15 bases. CDR3 DNA sequence: TGTGCCAGCTCGTACAGGGTCGGGGGCACTGAAGCTTTCTTT. Protein product: CASSYRVGGTEAFF.

V gene TRBV7-2 combines with J gene TRBJ1-5, with a tentative D call TRBD1 (6 bases). Germline assignment: CDR1 SGHTA and CDR2 FQGNSA. CDR3 length: 18 amino acids. Trimming took off 4 bases at V and 2 bases at J, with 21 bases between the two ends. This chain's CDR3 is CASSYKLQGWGRNQPQHF. Written as DNA, the CDR3 is TGTGCCAGCAGCTATAAACTACAGGGATGGGGACGCAATCAGCCCCAGCATTTT.

This clone came up once. The chain employs TRBV3-1 (or the pseudogene TRBV3-2) and TRBJ1-3; D unresolved. Looked up from germline, CDR1 is LGHDT and CDR2 is YNNKEL (reference sequence). This CDR3 has 13 amino acids. Trimming took 3 bases from V and 0 from J, leaving 3 bases between them. Here the CDR3 DNA reads TGTGCCAGCAGCCAGTTCTCTGGAAACACCATATATTTT. Its protein product is CASSQFSGNTIYF.

The rearrangement uses TRBV5-4 and TRBJ2-7; maybe TRBD1 (5 bases). The CDR3 sequence is 12 residues long. CDR1 and CDR2 from the germline V gene are SGHNT and YYREEE (reference sequence). Trimming removed 4 bases at V and 6 bases at J, with 11 bases between. The CDR3 coding sequence is TGTGCCAGCAGCCTTGGACACGGCGAGCAGTACTTC. Protein: CASSLGHGEQYF.

The chain couples TRBV19 to TRBJ2-3; the D gene is possibly TRBD2 (5 bases). Germline-derived CDR1 and CDR2 are LNHDA and SQIVND (reference sequence). Trimming stripped 9 bases from V and 0 bases from J, with 10 bases between. The length of the CDR3 is 13 residues. Written as DNA, the CDR3 is TGTGCCAGCAAGGGAGTTAGCACAGATACGCAGTATTTT. Translating it yields CASKGVSTDTQYF.

The rearrangement joins TRBV5-1 to TRBJ2-7; TRBD1 matches 9 bases. Losses at the gene ends were 4 bases for V and 4 bases for J; bases not matched to a gene: 12. The CDR3 extends over 16 amino acids. CDR1 is SGHRS, CDR2 YFSETQ, per germline. This chain's CDR3 is CASSPIPGTGKYEQYF. Here the CDR3 DNA reads TGCGCCAGCAGCCCAATTCCCGGGACAGGGAAATACGAGCAGTACTTC.